These 20 T cell receptor beta chains were sequenced from one sample in a study of T cell changes during pregnancy in multiple sclerosis. Sequencing was performed with immunoSEQ multiplex PCR; in TCRdb, only in-frame clones are kept and a portion is missing. The data contain around 110,000 clones, less than 95% of them singletons. Sample: peripheral blood, taken after pregnancy. The receptors originated from a female donor with multiple sclerosis, enrolled in a pregnancy study.

In nucleotides, the CDR3 is TGCGCCAGCAGCACGGAACCGGGACACATATTACGCACAGATACGCAGTATTTT. The encoded protein is CASSTEPGHILRTDTQYF. J is TRBJ2-3 and V is TRBV5-1; D is perhaps TRBD1 (6 bases). V lost 4 bases and J lost 1, with 22 bases in between. CDR1 is SGHRS, CDR2 YFSETQ, per germline. The CDR3 sequence is 18 residues long. The full variable domain, with the rest looked up from reference TRBV5-1 and TRBJ2-3, is KAGVTQTPRYLIKTRGQQVTLSCSPISGHRSVSWYQQTPGQGLQFLFEYFSETQRNKGNFPGRFSGRQFSNSRSEMNVSTLELGDSALYLCASSTEPGHILRTDTQYFGPGTRLTVL.

The genes are TRBV2 and TRBJ2-4; the match to TRBD1 covers 10 bases. J lost 6 bases, V lost 3 bases, and 2 bases had no gene match. The CDR3 spans 14 residues. Germline CDR1 and CDR2: SNHLY and FYNNEI. The CDR3 sequence is CASSERTGGNIQYF. The CDR3, as DNA: TGTGCCAGCAGTGAGCGGACAGGGGGAAACATTCAGTACTTC. The full variable domain, in which reference TRBV2 and TRBJ2-4 provide the parts outside the CDR3, is EPEVTQTPSHQVTQMGQEVILRCVPISNHLYFYWYRQILGQKVEFLVSFYNNEISEKSEIFDDQFSVERPDGSNFTLKIRSTKLEDSAMYFCASSERTGGNIQYFGAGTRLSVL.

This rearrangement joins TRBV28 to TRBJ1-3, with 8 bases fitting TRBD1. From germline, CDR1 is MDHEN and CDR2 SYDVKM. V gave up 2 bases and J gave up 7 bases; unmatched junction bases: 7. The CDR3 is 15 amino acids. The CDR3 loop is CASSLGPGGMNTIYF. As DNA, the CDR3 is TGTGCCAGCAGTTTAGGTCCAGGGGGCATGAACACCATATATTTT.

This sequence joins TRBV18 and TRBJ2-1; weak D call: TRBD2 (6 bases). The V end was cut by 3 bases, the J end by 5 bases, with 17 bases between. There are 16 residues in the CDR3. The germline gives CDR1 KGHSH, CDR2 LQKENI. CDR3 in DNA: TGTGCCAGCTCACCCTTGGGACTCCTCTTCGACAATGAGCAGTTCTTC. Translating it yields CASSPLGLLFDNEQFF.

The chain links TRBV10-3 to TRBJ2-7, with unresolved D. Germline assignment: CDR1 ENHRY and CDR2 SYGVKD. Trimming removed 3 bases from V and 6 bases from J, with 9 bases in between. The CDR3 is 12 amino acids. The CDR3 protein is CAISDTVGEQYF. CDR3 bases: TGTGCCATCAGTGACACAGTTGGCGAGCAGTACTTC.

This clone turned up a few times. V gene TRBV4-1 combines with J gene TRBJ1-5; 8 bases map to TRBD1. The CDR3 runs 14 residues. Trimming removed 0 bases from V and 7 bases from J; junction bases left unmatched: 2. From germline, CDR1 is MGHRA and CDR2 YSYEKL. This CDR3 is CASSQDRTGQPQHF. The CDR3 DNA reads as TGCGCCAGCAGCCAAGATCGGACAGGGCAGCCCCAGCATTTT.

The chain carries TRBV9 and TRBJ2-3, with D tentatively TRBD1 (5 bases). The CDR3 length is 13 residues. CDR1 SGDLS and CDR2 YYNGEE come from the germline V gene. V lost 4 bases and J lost 6, with 12 bases in between. This CDR3 reads CASSFRGTDTQYF. For the CDR3, the DNA is TGTGCCAGCAGCTTTAGGGGAACCGATACGCAGTATTTT.

V and J are TRBV29-1 and TRBJ2-2; D might be TRBD2 (7 bases). Germline-derived CDR1 and CDR2 are SQVTM and ANQGSEA. This CDR3 contains 15 residues. Trimming removed 4 bases from V and 5 bases from J, with 17 bases in between. Written as DNA, the CDR3 is TGCAGCGTTGGGGGGGGGCAGGGAAGAACCGGGGAGCTGTTTTTT. As protein: CSVGGGQGRTGELFF.

The chain joins TRBV5-1 to TRBJ2-6, with D possibly matching TRBD1 (5 bases). The CDR3 is 13 residues long. Germline values: CDR1 SGHRS, CDR2 YFSETQ. V gave up 5 bases and J gave up 2 bases, with 5 bases separating them. The CDR3 nucleotides are TGCGCCAGCAGAGGGGCTGGGGCCAACGTCCTGACTTTC. Translating it yields CASRGAGANVLTF.

The chain has TRBV4-2 and TRBJ1-5; 8 positions agree with TRBD1. Germline CDR1 LGHNA, CDR2 YNFKEQ. V shed 4 bases, J shed 0 bases, and the junction held 8 bases outside the gene matches. The CDR3 is 17 amino acids. CDR3 sequence: CASSLTTGGFSNQPQHF. The DNA of the CDR3 is TGTGCCAGCAGCCTCACTACAGGGGGGTTTAGCAATCAGCCCCAGCATTTT.

This clone was counted once. V is TRBV28 and J is TRBJ2-5; TRBD1 matches 8 bases. In germline, CDR1 is MDHEN, CDR2 SYDVKM. Germline trimming cut 3 bases from V and 2 bases from J; bases unmatched to any gene: 5. The length of the CDR3 is 15 residues. CDR3: CASSFRGQGQETQYF. DNA of the CDR3: TGTGCCAGCAGTTTCAGGGGGCAAGGGCAAGAGACCCAGTACTTC. The complete variable domain, with remaining parts taken from reference TRBV28 and TRBJ2-5, reads DVKVTQSSRYLVKRTGEKVFLECVQDMDHENMFWYRQDPGLGLRLIYFSYDVKMKEKGDIPEGYSVSREKKERFSLILESASTNQTSMYLCASSFRGQGQETQYFGPGTRLLVL.

This sequence joins TRBV19 and TRBJ2-7; TRBD2 might be the D (6 bases). The V end was cut by 5 bases, the J end by 2 bases, with 13 bases between. The length of the CDR3 is 14 residues. CDR1 is LNHDA and CDR2 is SQIVND in the germline V gene (reference sequence). This CDR3 reads CASSPEGRTYEQYF. CDR3 bases: TGTGCCAGTAGTCCGGAGGGGCGAACCTACGAGCAGTACTTC.

This rearrangement joins TRBV7-3 to TRBJ2-3; the match to TRBD1 covers 11 bases. The CDR3 runs 15 residues. Trimming cost V 4 bases and J 5 bases; bases outside gene matches: 5. The germline V gene has CDR1 SGHTA and CDR2 FQGTGA. CDR3 DNA sequence: TGTGCCAGCAGCTCGGACAGGGGGCTAGGAGATACGCAGTATTTT. Amino acid sequence: CASSSDRGLGDTQYF. Supplemented by reference TRBV7-3 and TRBJ2-3, the full variable domain reads GAGVSQTPSNKVTEKGKYVELRCDPISGHTALYWYRQSLGQGPEFLIYFQGTGAADDSGLPNDRFFAVRPEGSVSTLKIQRTERGDSAVYLCASSSDRGLGDTQYFGPGTRLTVL.

CDR3 nucleotides: TGTGCCACTCTTCAGGGCTACACCTTC. Translation gives CATLQGYTF. V gene TRBV15 combines with J gene TRBJ1-2; no clear D. Germline-derived CDR1 and CDR2 are LNHNV and YYDKDF (reference sequence). The CDR3 extends over 9 amino acids. V was shortened by 9 bases and J by 8 bases, with 7 bases between the two germline ends.

The chain links TRBV7-3 to TRBJ1-4; the D gene is possibly TRBD1 (6 bases). Trimming removed 0 bases at V and 4 bases at J, with 9 bases between. The CDR3 spans 15 residues. Germline lookup yields CDR1 SGHTA and CDR2 FQGTGA. Here the CDR3 reads CASSLTGTINEKLFF. CDR3 in DNA: TGTGCCAGCAGCTTAACGGGGACAATTAATGAAAAACTGTTTTTT.

The chain carries TRBV6-5 and TRBJ1-1; 9 nucleotides line up with TRBD1. This CDR3 is built from 15 residues. CDR1 and CDR2 (germline): MNHEY, SVGAGI. J gave up 6 bases and V 0 bases, and 5 bases lay outside the gene matches. DNA of the CDR3: TGTGCCAGCAGTTACTCTGGGACAGGGTTCGCTGAAGCTTTCTTT. Protein: CASSYSGTGFAEAFF.

The CDR3 nucleotides are TGTGCCAGCAGTTCCAACATACGAAACACCATATATTTT. It codes for CASSSNIRNTIYF. J is TRBJ1-3 and V is TRBV6-1; D gene uncertain. CDR1 is MNHNS, CDR2 SASEGT, per germline. Trimming left V 5 bases short and J 5 bases short, with 10 bases between. This CDR3 has 13 residues.

J is TRBJ1-1 and V is TRBV6-5; 10 positions match TRBD1. The V segment lost 4 bases and the J segment 6 bases; nucleotides outside the gene matches: 11. The CDR3 has 16 residues. Germline V gives CDR1 MNHEY, CDR2 SVGAGI. The CDR3 here is CASSFSDRGRGAEAFF. The CDR3 nucleotides are TGTGCCAGCAGTTTTTCAGACAGGGGGCGGGGGGCTGAAGCTTTCTTT.

The chain combines TRBV7-2 with TRBJ2-7, with 15 bases fitting TRBD2. The germline CDR1 and CDR2 sequences are SGHTA and FQGNSA. After removal of 2 bases from V and 1 base from J, the junction contained 9 bases not matched to a gene. This CDR3 has 19 amino acids. CDR3 DNA: TGTGCCAGCAGCTTAAGGACTAGCGGGGGGGCTCTTAAATCCTACGAGCAGTACTTC. Translated, it gives CASSLRTSGGALKSYEQYF.

The V and J genes are TRBV18 and TRBJ1-1; D remains unclear. The CDR3 contains 14 residues. V was clipped by 3 bases and J by 1 base, with 9 bases between them. The germline gives CDR1 KGHSH, CDR2 LQKENI. The CDR3 DNA follows: TGTGCCAGCTCACCCCTAGCCACGAACACTGAAGCTTTCTTT. Translated, it gives CASSPLATNTEAFF.